These 4 T cell receptor beta chains originate from one sample sequenced in a study of T-cell memory formation after mild COVID-19. TCRdb passed the 5' RACE reads through MiXCR, listing each CDR3 protein once. The sample has roughly 620,000 distinct CDR3 sequences, around 17% seen once. Sequencing was carried out using PBMCs or a T cell subset sorted from them (not recorded which). The receptor source for this set is an adult woman who had mild COVID-19 (a few samples of this study predate the infection). Cell type and time point are not known.

V usage is TRBV5-6 and J usage is TRBJ1-1; D is unclear. Trimming stripped 6 bases from V and 4 bases from J, with 10 bases between. The CDR3 has 12 amino acids. Germline-derived CDR1 and CDR2 are SGHDT and YYEEEE. The CDR3 DNA reads TGTGCCAGCAACGAAGGCGGCACTGAAGCTTTCTTT. It yields the protein CASNEGGTEAFF.

At least ten counts were recorded for this clonotype. The chain recombines TRBV5-5 with TRBJ1-6; D ambiguous. CDR1 is SGHKS, CDR2 YYEKEE, per germline (reference sequence). The CDR3 has 17 residues. V gave up 4 bases and J gave up 7 bases, with 21 bases separating them. The chain's CDR3 is CASSPLTLTDGNSPLHF. The CDR3 bases are TGTGCCAGCAGCCCGCTTACGCTGACGGATGGGAATTCACCCCTCCACTTT.

The chain couples TRBV19 to TRBJ1-1; D is unclear. There are 13 residues in the CDR3. Per germline, CDR1 LNHDA and CDR2 SQIVND (reference sequence). V lost 5 bases and J lost 3, with 10 bases in between. CDR3 in DNA: TGTGCCAGTAGTGTCACCTGGGACACTGAAGCTTTCTTT. Translated, it gives CASSVTWDTEAFF.

The sample holds a few counts of this clonotype. The chain couples TRBV27 to TRBJ2-2; 9 nucleotides align to TRBD1. This CDR3 contains 14 residues. J was trimmed by 5 bases and V by 8 bases; bases with no gene match: 6. The germline V gene encodes CDR1 MNHEY and CDR2 SMNVEV (reference sequence). The CDR3 here is CASHGTGRTGELFF. The CDR3 DNA is TGTGCCAGCCATGGGACAGGGAGGACCGGGGAGCTGTTTTTT.